The following is a T cell receptor (beta chain) sequence with its context. The data belong to a study of cytomegalovirus exposure and HLA in healthy donors. With V trimmed by 6 bases and J by 4 bases, 7 bases remained unmatched. This CDR3 contains 14 residues. Germline CDR1 reads MNHNS; CDR2 reads SASEGT. Primers included in the PCR were 60 Vbeta and 13 Jbeta primers. In the original workflow: An analysis performed later counted roughly 80 million unique TCR beta chains (roughly 9.9 million of them shared). Data came from immunoSEQ multiplex PCR; TCRdb stores just in-frame clones and leaves some out. The V and J calls and clone size were taken over from that table, and D and trimming were inferred from the DNA. The data contain around 61,000 clones, roughly 90% of them singletons.

The receptor's source is a man aged 25-45 years in good health and CMV-seropositive. Sequencing input: PBMCs. The gene calls are TRBV6-1 and TRBJ2-5, with 8 bases fitting TRBD1. The CDR3 here is CASSLNRGIETQYF. CDR3 DNA sequence: TGTGCCAGCAGCCTGAACAGGGGGATAGAGACCCAGTACTTC.